This T cell receptor beta chain stems from a study of technical replicates of blood from several donors (dated by TCRdb to 2017 to 2019). As concerns this clone: Its antigen has not been determined. No clone much larger than this one lies a single base away; base qualities are absent.

The method was the immunoSEQ multiplex PCR assay. Entries here come from immuneACCESS through TCRdb and include only in-frame sequences with V and J called. Some clones fail to appear in such tables; in the studies checked, an unresolved V gene covers under half of the shortfall, and the cause of the remainder is unknown. The sample records tens of thousands of clones, 90% to 95% of which are singletons. 4.7% of the sample lies in the top ten. Clipping removes 1 base from V and 4 bases from J, with 11 as the unmatched junction base count. CDR1 is given as SGHTA and CDR2 as FQGNSA, both from the germline V gene. The CDR3 runs 17 amino acids, cysteine and phenylalanine included. Only CDR3 DNA is held: 51 bases, read in frame from base 1.

The TCR was taken from a human donor in good health. Some clones in this sample may be carry-over from other donors' samples. The chain links TRBV7-2 with TRBJ2-5, with TRBD2 identical over 8 junction bases. The sample consisted of PBMCs. The CDR3 protein is CASSLVGVGTSGETQYF. The DNA sequence reads TGTGCCAGCAGCTTAGTCGGAGTCGGAACTAGCGGAGAGACCCAGTACTTC.